A selection of T cell receptor beta chains follows, all from one sample in a study of T cells in Graves' hyperthyroidism and ophthalmopathy. TCRdb independently ran MiXCR on the multiplex PCR reads; one entry per CDR3 protein. Counted here are roughly 500,000 distinct CDR3 sequences, just over 45% occurring once; the ten biggest clones make up roughly 19%. The sample comprised peripheral blood or thyroid tissue (not recorded which). These receptors all come from an adult woman with Graves' disease, either hyperthyroidism or ophthalmopathy (not recorded which). Both conserved end residues are part of each CDR3. The D gene is left open where the match is weak. Size is omitted from some rows. Given values are once, few, many or a class for expanded clones.

-	many	16	TRBV4-1	TRBJ1-5	CASSQDQTHSNQPQHF	TGCGCCAGCAGCCAAGACCAAACCCATAGCAATCAGCCCCAGCATTTT
TRBD2	many	17	TRBV29-1	TRBJ2-5	CSVDYLAGSEPRETQYF	TGCAGCGTTGATTACCTAGCGGGATCGGAGCCAAGAGAGACCCAGTACTTC
TRBD2	few	14	TRBV18	TRBJ2-5	CASSPREGQETQYF	TGTGCCAGCTCACCAAGGGAGGGACAAGAGACCCAGTACTTC
-	many	14	TRBV6-6	TRBJ2-7	CASSYSGGSYEQYF	TGTGCCAGCAGTTACTCGGGGGGAAGCTACGAGCAGTACTTC
-	many	12	TRBV2	TRBJ2-7	CASSELPGEQYF	TGTGCCAGCAGTGAATTGCCAGGCGAGCAGTACTTC
TRBD2	many	16	TRBV7-2	TRBJ2-7	CASSLTRLAGDNEQYF	TGTGCCAGCAGCTTAACACGACTAGCGGGAGATAACGAGCAGTACTTC
-	-	17	TRBV19	TRBJ1-5	CASSMRSGSFGNQPQHF	TGTGCCAGTAGTATGCGGAGCGGGAGCTTTGGCAATCAGCCCCAGCATTTT
-	-	16	TRBV25-1	TRBJ2-7	CASSAGKGPAAGEQYF	TGTGCCAGCAGTGCTGGGAAAGGGCCCGCGGCGGGCGAGCAGTACTTC
-	-	15	TRBV2	TRBJ1-5	CASSDRGAGDQPQHF	TGTGCCAGCAGTGATCGAGGGGCAGGGGATCAGCCCCAGCATTTT
TRBD2	-	16	TRBV6-2/TRBV6-3	TRBJ2-2	CASISRLAVNTGELFF	TGTGCCAGCATTTCCCGACTAGCGGTAAACACCGGGGAGCTGTTTTTT
TRBD2	many	13	TRBV2	TRBJ2-5	CAWSPGLGETQYF	TGTGCCTGGAGCCCGGGACTAGGGGAGACCCAGTACTTC
TRBD1	-	15	TRBV7-9	TRBJ2-5	CASTNQQGSQETQYF	TGTGCCAGCACCAACCAACAGGGGTCCCAAGAGACCCAGTACTTC
TRBD2	few	15	TRBV4-2	TRBJ2-7	CASSQGLAEAYEQYF	TGTGCCAGCAGCCAAGGACTAGCGGAGGCCTACGAGCAGTACTTC
-	many	13	TRBV6-2/TRBV6-3	TRBJ1-5	CASRHRVAQPQHF	TGTGCCAGCAGGCACAGGGTTGCTCAGCCCCAGCATTTT
-	-	12	TRBV28	TRBJ1-5	CASSSPPRPQHF	TGTGCCAGCAGTTCCCCGCCTCGGCCCCAGCATTTT
TRBD1	many	14	TRBV6-5	TRBJ1-5	CASSSDRNNQPQHF	TGTGCCAGCAGTTCGGACAGGAATAATCAGCCCCAGCATTTT
-	medium-sized	12	TRBV20-1	TRBJ1-1	CSARKSNTEAFF	TGCAGTGCTAGAAAGTCGAACACTGAAGCTTTCTTT
TRBD1	many	13	TRBV2	TRBJ1-5	CASVQGVDQPQHF	TGTGCCAGCGTGCAGGGGGTTGATCAGCCCCAGCATTTT
-	many	11	TRBV20-1	TRBJ1-1	CSVRQNTEAFF	TGCAGTGTGAGACAGAACACTGAAGCTTTCTTT
-	-	14	TRBV27	TRBJ2-7	CASRRTDTAYEQYF	TGTGCCAGCAGGCGGACAGATACGGCATACGAGCAGTACTTC
-	few	13	TRBV10-2	TRBJ2-7	CASSESPWQVQYF	TGCGCCAGCAGTGAGTCCCCATGGCAAGTGCAGTACTTC